This is a list of T cell receptor beta chains from one sample in a study of identical twins. In TCRdb, the 5' RACE reads were re-called with MiXCR into one record per CDR3 protein. The sample holds hundreds of thousands of distinct CDR3 sequences, approximately 9% seen once. The sequenced sample consisted of memory (CD45RO+) T cells sorted from blood. These receptor sequences come from a woman under 30 in good health. CDR3s include the opening cysteine and the closing phenylalanine or tryptophan. The order of the fields is D gene, J gene, V gene, clone size, CDR3 DNA, CDR3 protein. D genes are given only for firm matches. Clone size appears in some rows only: once, few, many, or a class for an expanded clone.

d_call: NA
j_call: TRBJ2-1
v_call: TRBV6-1
clone_size: few
cdr3_nt: TGTGCCATCCGGGACAAGGGATACAATGAGCAGTTCTTC
cdr3_aa: CAIRDKGYNEQFF

d_call: NA
j_call: TRBJ2-3
v_call: TRBV20-1
clone_size: NA
cdr3_nt: TGCAGTGCTAGAGATCTAGTGATGGCTCCAGATACGCAGTATTTT
cdr3_aa: CSARDLVMAPDTQYF

d_call: NA
j_call: TRBJ2-7
v_call: TRBV21-1
clone_size: few
cdr3_nt: TGTGCCAGCAGCAAAGGGGGGACAGGGGACTACGAGCAGTACTTC
cdr3_aa: CASSKGGTGDYEQYF

d_call: TRBD2
j_call: TRBJ2-5
v_call: TRBV5-6
clone_size: NA
cdr3_nt: TGTGCCAGCAGCGGTGGACTAGCGGGAACTCAAGAGACCCAGTACTTC
cdr3_aa: CASSGGLAGTQETQYF

d_call: NA
j_call: TRBJ1-5
v_call: TRBV7-9
clone_size: few
cdr3_nt: TGTGCCAGCAGCAGAGATGGGTCTGGTCAGCCCCAGCATTTT
cdr3_aa: CASSRDGSGQPQHF

d_call: NA
j_call: TRBJ2-3
v_call: TRBV2
clone_size: NA
cdr3_nt: TGTGCCAGCAGTGAAGCTTGGGGCTTTGCAGATACGCAGTATTTT
cdr3_aa: CASSEAWGFADTQYF

d_call: NA
j_call: TRBJ2-7
v_call: TRBV5-1
clone_size: many
cdr3_nt: TGCGCCAGCAGCTTGGGTGGGATTAGTCGTCGGTACTTC
cdr3_aa: CASSLGGISRRYF

d_call: NA
j_call: TRBJ2-7
v_call: TRBV20-1
clone_size: few
cdr3_nt: TGCAGTGCTAGAGATTTTGAACGGGGGAGACCTTCCTACGAGCAGTACTTC
cdr3_aa: CSARDFERGRPSYEQYF

d_call: TRBD2
j_call: TRBJ2-7
v_call: TRBV7-8
clone_size: many
cdr3_nt: TGTGCCAGCAGCCACCATGGGGGGGACTCCTACGAGCAGTACTTC
cdr3_aa: CASSHHGGDSYEQYF

d_call: TRBD1
j_call: TRBJ1-3
v_call: TRBV5-5
clone_size: many
cdr3_nt: TGTGCCAGCAGACCGGACAGGGTAGTTTCTGGAAACACCATATATTTT
cdr3_aa: CASRPDRVVSGNTIYF

d_call: TRBD1
j_call: TRBJ1-2
v_call: TRBV7-2
clone_size: many
cdr3_nt: TGTGCCAGCAGCCTGGGGACAGCCGAGTTTCATGGCTACACCTTC
cdr3_aa: CASSLGTAEFHGYTF

d_call: TRBD2
j_call: TRBJ2-5
v_call: TRBV5-1
clone_size: few
cdr3_nt: TGCGCCAGCAGCTTGATGCGGGGGTCGGGAGAGACCCAGTACTTC
cdr3_aa: CASSLMRGSGETQYF

d_call: NA
j_call: TRBJ1-5
v_call: TRBV7-9
clone_size: NA
cdr3_nt: TGTGCCAGCAGCTTAGGTGGGGACGATCAGCCCCAGCATTTT
cdr3_aa: CASSLGGDDQPQHF

d_call: NA
j_call: TRBJ2-7
v_call: TRBV6-2/TRBV6-3
clone_size: few
cdr3_nt: TGTGCCAGCAGGGCCCCGGGACGGAACTACGAGCAGTACTTC
cdr3_aa: CASRAPGRNYEQYF

d_call: NA
j_call: TRBJ2-1
v_call: TRBV5-1
clone_size: NA
cdr3_nt: TGCGCCAGCAGCTTGCTGTCCAGCGGGTACGATATACAATGGGAGCAGTTCTTC
cdr3_aa: CASSLLSSGYDIQWEQFF

d_call: NA
j_call: TRBJ2-5
v_call: TRBV6-5
clone_size: few
cdr3_nt: TGTGCCAGCAGTTGGCGCGGAGTCAAGGGAGCGACCCAGTACTTC
cdr3_aa: CASSWRGVKGATQYF

d_call: NA
j_call: TRBJ2-1
v_call: TRBV9
clone_size: few
cdr3_nt: TGTGCCAGCAGCGTCGGGACCCATGAGCAGTTCTTC
cdr3_aa: CASSVGTHEQFF

d_call: NA
j_call: TRBJ2-3
v_call: TRBV10-3
clone_size: few
cdr3_nt: TGTGCCATCAGTGAGTACGAAGGGTGGCAAAAGGATACGCAGTATTTT
cdr3_aa: CAISEYEGWQKDTQYF

d_call: NA
j_call: TRBJ1-4
v_call: TRBV18
clone_size: few
cdr3_nt: TGTGCCAGCTCACCCGGATACGCTAATGAAAAACTGTTTTTT
cdr3_aa: CASSPGYANEKLFF

d_call: NA
j_call: TRBJ2-1
v_call: TRBV15
clone_size: few
cdr3_nt: TGTGCCACCAGCAGAGATGGGCAGGCCTCCTACAATGAGCAGTTCTTC
cdr3_aa: CATSRDGQASYNEQFF

d_call: NA
j_call: TRBJ2-7
v_call: TRBV4-1
clone_size: few
cdr3_nt: TGCGCCAGCAGCCTAGGGGGGGGATACTCTGCCGAGCAGTACTTC
cdr3_aa: CASSLGGGYSAEQYF

d_call: NA
j_call: TRBJ2-7
v_call: TRBV6-5
clone_size: few
cdr3_nt: TGTGCCAGCAGTTACTCGGGACGGTTGATCTCCTACGAGCAGTACTTC
cdr3_aa: CASSYSGRLISYEQYF

d_call: TRBD2
j_call: TRBJ2-3
v_call: TRBV12-5
clone_size: NA
cdr3_nt: TGTGCTAGTGGTTTGGTTTTTGGCGCGGGAGGGTCTGAAGATACGCAGTATTTT
cdr3_aa: CASGLVFGAGGSEDTQYF

d_call: TRBD1
j_call: TRBJ2-7
v_call: TRBV10-1
clone_size: NA
cdr3_nt: TGCGCCAGTTCGGACAGGCAGGCATCCGAGCAGTACTTC
cdr3_aa: CASSDRQASEQYF

d_call: TRBD1
j_call: TRBJ1-1
v_call: TRBV3-1
clone_size: many
cdr3_nt: TGTGCCAGCAGCCAAGGGACAGGGGGTTGGGAAGCTTTCTTT
cdr3_aa: CASSQGTGGWEAFF

d_call: NA
j_call: TRBJ2-6
v_call: TRBV10-1
clone_size: NA
cdr3_nt: TGCGCCAGCAGGACAGGCCCTCCCCCCTCTGGGGCCAACGTCCTGACTTTC
cdr3_aa: CASRTGPPPSGANVLTF

d_call: TRBD2
j_call: TRBJ2-1
v_call: TRBV20-1
clone_size: NA
cdr3_nt: TGCAGTGCTTCCCCTAGCGGTAATGAGCAGTTCTTC
cdr3_aa: CSASPSGNEQFF

d_call: TRBD2
j_call: TRBJ2-5
v_call: TRBV12-3/TRBV12-4
clone_size: NA
cdr3_nt: TGTGCCAGCAGTTTATCTGGCGGGAGGGCAGTTGAGACCCAGTACTTC
cdr3_aa: CASSLSGGRAVETQYF

d_call: NA
j_call: TRBJ1-1
v_call: TRBV6-1
clone_size: NA
cdr3_nt: TGTGCCAGCAGAGAGCACAGGACCAGGGGAGCTTTCTTT
cdr3_aa: CASREHRTRGAFF

d_call: NA
j_call: TRBJ1-2
v_call: TRBV7-9
clone_size: NA
cdr3_nt: TGTGCCAGCAGCTCAGAGGCCCGAAACTATGGCTACACCTTC
cdr3_aa: CASSSEARNYGYTF